The clone carrying this T cell receptor (beta chain) came up a few times. Its antigen is currently unknown. The data derive from a study of T cells in Graves' hyperthyroidism and ophthalmopathy. Study-wide findings and caveats: Ophthalmopathy and stable hyperthyroidism were separated by a 13 V-J model. Ophthalmopathy, as predicted by the model, came a median around 6 months after the prediction. Also found in blood were most expanded thyroid clonotypes above 0.001.

The diagnoses drew upon clinical symptoms, serum thyroxine and TRAb, thyroid ultrasound and orbital computed tomography. Researchers amplified the TCR beta CDR3 regions from RNA transcripts. When the TCR CDR3 underwent first-round RT-PCR, the HTBI primer set was used. TCRdb reprocessed the multiplex PCR reads via MiXCR and lists one record per CDR3 protein. The table lists approximately 210,000 distinct CDR3 sequences, under 20% of them singletons. This sequence was found in a man in his forties or fifties with Graves' hyperthyroidism. The sequenced sample consisted of blood.

In DNA form, the CDR3 reads TGCAGTGGGGGCAGGGACCCCCTCAATGAGCAGTTCTTC. Translating it yields CSGGRDPLNEQFF. The chain has TRBV20-1 and TRBJ2-1, with D perhaps TRBD1 or TRBD2 (5 bases each). CDR3 size: 13 residues. The ends were cut back, 7 bases at V and 6 bases at J, with 16 bases in the middle. From germline, CDR1 is DFQATT and CDR2 SNEGSKA (reference sequence).